The 4 T cell receptor beta chains below all came from one sample that was sequenced in a study of CD8 T cells in ankylosing spondylitis. MiXCR, run by TCRdb on the 5' RACE reads, gives a single entry per CDR3 protein. The sample records 750,000 to 850,000 distinct CDR3 sequences, approximately 12% being singletons. Their antigens are not known. Study results and limitations: Ankylosing spondylitis blood appeared to be characterized by a TCR beta motif of eight highly homologous variants.

Sequenced sample: blood, either unsorted or a sorted T cell fraction (not recorded which). Receptor source: a male donor with ankylosing spondylitis.

In regard to this clonotype: A much larger clone differs from this one at a single base, so this may be a read error. The chain has TRBV5-1 and TRBJ2-3; 7 bases align to TRBD1. The CDR3 runs to 14 residues. The J segment lost 0 bases and the V segment lost 4 bases, leaving 2 bases of the junction unmatched. CDR1 is SGHRS and CDR2 is YFSETQ in the germline V gene. CDR3 DNA: TGCGCCAGCAGCATGGGACAGAGCACAGATACGCAGTATTTT. It codes for CASSMGQSTDTQYF.

There are many counts of this clonotype. V usage is TRBV5-1 and J usage is TRBJ2-1; D unresolved. Trimming stripped 0 bases from V and 9 bases from J, with 7 bases between. Germline assignment: CDR1 SGHRS and CDR2 YFSETQ. The CDR3 runs 12 residues. The chain's CDR3 is CASSLGVAEQFF. The CDR3 DNA is TGCGCCAGCAGCTTGGGAGTGGCTGAGCAGTTCTTC.

This clonotype was recorded a few times. The V and J genes are TRBV14 and TRBJ2-3, with TRBD2 identical over 11 bases. The trim removed 8 bases at V and 4 bases at J, leaving 5 bases unmatched. CDR3 length equals 14 residues. Per germline, CDR1 SGHDN and CDR2 FVKESK. CDR3 nucleotides: TGTGCCAGCTCACTAGCGGGAGCTGCAGATACGCAGTATTTT. Residues: CASSLAGAADTQYF. Looking up the rest from reference TRBV14 and TRBJ2-3 gives the full variable domain: EAGVTQFPSHSVIEKGQTVTLRCDPISGHDNLYWYRRVMGKEIKFLLHFVKESKQDESGMPNNRFLAERTGGTYSTLKVQPAELEDSGVYFCASSLAGAADTQYFGPGTRLTVL.

This clonotype was observed a few times. The CDR3, as DNA: TGTGCCAGCGTGGGACAGCCGAACACTGAAGCTTTCTTT. Amino acid sequence: CASVGQPNTEAFF. This chain uses TRBV2 with TRBJ1-1; 7 nucleotides agree with TRBD1. V trimming: 8 bases; J trimming: 1 base; junction bases outside the gene matches: 4. Germline CDR1 is SNHLY and CDR2 is FYNNEI. The CDR3 has 13 amino acids.